The T cell receptor (beta chain) described here comes from a study of blood T cell repertoires in COVID-19. Produced via immunoSEQ multiplex PCR; TCRdb's table is partial and in-frame only. The repertoire has some 400,000 clones, around 87% of them found once; the top ten carry around 1.1%. The specimen was PBMCs or T cells enriched from blood (not recorded which). The source is a man aged 30 to 39 who had recovered from COVID-19.

The CDR3 protein is CASSLARAGVGELFF. The CDR3 DNA follows: TGTGCCAGCAGCTTAGCGCGGGCAGGGGTCGGGGAGCTGTTTTTT. The rearrangement uses TRBV7-8 and TRBJ2-2; D may be TRBD1 (6 bases). From germline, CDR1 is SGHVS and CDR2 FQNEAQ. The V end was cut by 0 bases, the J end by 7 bases, with 12 bases between. The CDR3 length is 15 residues.